These 2 T cell receptor beta chains came from one sample sequenced in a study of immune cell composition in non-small cell lung cancer. Data came from immunoSEQ multiplex PCR; TCRdb stores just in-frame clones and leaves some out. The repertoire holds 6,600 or so clones, with 65% to 85% as singletons. Sequencing input: lung tumor tissue. Receptor source: a human donor with non-small cell lung cancer.

The chain joins TRBV2 to TRBJ2-1; possible D gene TRBD1, 5 bases. CDR1 and CDR2 from the germline V gene are SNHLY and FYNNEI. The CDR3 totals 15 residues. The germline V and J ends were trimmed by 5 bases and 7 bases, with 18 bases remaining between them. The CDR3 DNA is TGTGCCAGCAGTTCGCAGAGTCAGGGCCTTAATGAGCAGTTCTTC. Its translation is CASSSQSQGLNEQFF. Looking up the rest from reference TRBV2 and TRBJ2-1 gives the full variable domain: EPEVTQTPSHQVTQMGQEVILRCVPISNHLYFYWYRQILGQKVEFLVSFYNNEISEKSEIFDDQFSVERPDGSNFTLKIRSTKLEDSAMYFCASSSQSQGLNEQFFGPGTRLTVL.

This clone appeared a single time. The CDR3 DNA reads as TGTGCCAGCAGTGAAGGGGGGGACAGGGGGACTCCAGCTTGTTTCTTT. This gives the protein CASSEGGDRGTPACFF. The rearrangement joins TRBV6-1 to TRBJ1-1; 11 bases are shared with TRBD1. Germline values: CDR1 MNHNS, CDR2 SASEGT. Germline trimming cut 1 base from V and 13 bases from J; bases unmatched to any gene: 14. This CDR3 spans 16 amino acids.